Following are 20 T cell receptor beta chains from one sample sequenced in a study of OX40 agonist ivuxolimab in advanced cancers. Receptor libraries were prepared by the immunoSEQ multiplex PCR assay. This immuneACCESS table, as held by TCRdb, lists in-frame sequences with V and J called but not all clones. Of the missing ones, under half trace to an unresolved V gene in checked studies; the others have no known cause. This sample gives 98,000 or so clones in total; roughly nine tenths of them show up just once. Approximately 0.35% of the sample belongs to the ten largest clones. Sequenced here: CD4+ or CD8+ T cells sorted from blood, sampled in a trial of the OX40 agonist ivuxolimab. These receptor sequences come from an adult with an advanced solid tumor such as melanoma, head and neck, liver or kidney cancer.

The gene calls are TRBV9 and TRBJ2-1; TRBD2 aligns across 8 bases. The trim removed 2 bases at V and 7 bases at J, leaving 5 bases unmatched. This CDR3 is 14 amino acids long. Germline V gene sequence: CDR1 SGDLS, CDR2 YYNGEE. The CDR3 DNA is TGTGCCAGCAGCGTGGGACTAGTCGGGAATGAGCAGTTCTTC. Protein: CASSVGLVGNEQFF.

V gene TRBV6-1 combines with J gene TRBJ1-5; D ambiguous. Germline CDR1 is MNHNS and CDR2 is SASEGT. There are 14 residues in the CDR3. Trimming shortened V by 6 bases and J by 5 bases, and 14 bases separated the two germline ends. This CDR3 reads CASSAALGHQPQHF. Here the CDR3 DNA reads TGTGCCAGCAGCGCCGCCCTAGGCCATCAGCCCCAGCATTTT.

The CDR3 DNA sequence: TGTGCTAGTGGTACCGCACCGGAGCAGTTCTTC. This sequence encodes CASGTAPEQFF. The gene calls are TRBV12-5 and TRBJ2-1; D unclear. Trimming shortened V by 5 bases and J by 10 bases, and 9 bases separated the two germline ends. The CDR3 has 11 residues. Germline V gives CDR1 LGHNT, CDR2 FRNRAP.

The chain joins TRBV19 to TRBJ2-2, with D possibly TRBD1 on 6 matching bases. Between the trimmed V and J ends, which lost 8 bases and 5 bases, there was a span of 12 bases. Looked up from germline, CDR1 is LNHDA and CDR2 is SQIVND (reference sequence). The CDR3 runs to 13 residues. CDR3 DNA sequence: TGTGCCAGTCAAAAACAGGGTACCGGGGAGCTGTTTTTT. This translates into CASQKQGTGELFF. The whole variable domain, remainder taken from reference TRBV19 and TRBJ2-2, is DGGITQSPKYLFRKEGQNVTLSCEQNLNHDAMYWYRQDPGQGLRLIYYSQIVNDFQKGDIAEGYSVSREKKESFPLTVTSAQKNPTAFYLCASQKQGTGELFFGEGSRLTVL.

This clone is a singleton in its sample. The rearrangement links TRBV4-3 to TRBJ1-2, with 8 bases lining up with TRBD1. Trimming took 0 bases from V and 6 from J; bases not matched to a gene: 12. Germline lookup yields CDR1 LGHNA and CDR2 YSLEER. The CDR3 has 17 residues. CDR3 DNA: TGCGCCAGCAGCCAAGATGCAGGGAGACAGGGGAACCATGGCTACACCTTC. Translated, it gives CASSQDAGRQGNHGYTF.

V gene TRBV2 combines with J gene TRBJ2-2, with D maybe TRBD2 (6 bases). Germline CDR1 SNHLY, CDR2 FYNNEI. The ends were cut back, 8 bases at V and 0 bases at J, with 10 bases in the middle. The CDR3 consists of 14 residues. This chain's CDR3 is CASWRDANTGELFF. CDR3 DNA sequence: TGTGCCAGCTGGCGGGACGCGAACACCGGGGAGCTGTTTTTT.

This clone has only one observation. The chain carries TRBV2 and TRBJ1-3; D perhaps matches TRBD1 (6 bases). The CDR3 length is 14 residues. The V end lost 5 bases, the J end lost 4 bases, and 12 bases lay between the germline ends. Germline CDR1 and CDR2: SNHLY and FYNNEI. The CDR3 region has the DNA TGTGCCAGCAGTCCCCGGGGGCGAGGAAACACCATATATTTT. This gives the protein CASSPRGRGNTIYF.

This rearrangement joins TRBV29-1 to TRBJ1-2; D remains unclear. This CDR3 spans 12 amino acids. Germline values: CDR1 SQVTM, CDR2 ANQGSEA. With 6 bases removed from V and 1 base from J, the gap between germline ends came to 9 bases. CDR3 protein: CSVQQDNYGYTF. CDR3 bases: TGCAGCGTCCAACAAGATAACTATGGCTACACCTTC.

This chain links TRBV4-3 with TRBJ2-1; the D gene is possibly TRBD1 (6 bases). The CDR3 is 17 amino acids. Trimming removed 3 bases at V and 4 bases at J, with 19 bases between. Germline values: CDR1 LGHNA, CDR2 YSLEER. This chain's CDR3 is CASSHPTGICKYNEQFF. The CDR3 nucleotides are TGCGCCAGCAGCCATCCCACAGGGATCTGCAAATACAATGAGCAGTTCTTC.

The gene calls are TRBV5-6 and TRBJ2-7; D not certain. V dropped 0 bases and J dropped 5 bases, with 3 bases sitting between them. Germline CDR1 and CDR2: SGHDT and YYEEEE. This CDR3 is built from 11 residues. For the CDR3, the DNA is TGTGCCAGCAGCTTGGTGGACGAGCAGTACTTC. Its protein product is CASSLVDEQYF.

The gene calls are TRBV5-5 and TRBJ1-2, with D possibly being TRBD1 (5 bases). The CDR3 contains 14 residues. The V gene lost 0 bases and the J gene lost 2 bases, with 8 bases spanning the gap. Germline V CDR1 and CDR2: SGHKS, YYEKEE (reference sequence). CDR3 sequence reads: CASSLDRSNYGYTF. Written as DNA, the CDR3 is TGTGCCAGCAGCTTGGACAGGTCCAACTATGGCTACACCTTC.

The chain employs TRBV6-1 and TRBJ1-5; no reliable D call. Looked up from germline, CDR1 is MNHNS and CDR2 is SASEGT. Trimming removed 6 bases from V and 4 bases from J, with 13 bases in between. The CDR3 runs 14 residues. In DNA, the CDR3 is TGTGCCAGCAGCGTCCGGGAGCAAAATCAGCCCCAGCATTTT. It specifies CASSVREQNQPQHF.

The rearrangement joins TRBV11-3 to TRBJ2-2, with a weak D call TRBD1 (5 bases). V lost 2 bases and J 3 bases, leaving 7 bases between the germline ends. This CDR3 has 14 amino acids. CDR1 and CDR2 (germline): SGHNT, YENEEA. CDR3 coding DNA: TGTGCCAGCAGCTTACAGGGCGACACCGGGGAGCTGTTTTTT. This gives the protein CASSLQGDTGELFF.

This chain uses TRBV5-5 with TRBJ1-2; tentative D call: TRBD1 (5 bases). V gave up 0 bases and J gave up 8 bases, with 14 bases separating them. CDR3 length equals 14 residues. Germline CDR1 reads SGHKS; CDR2 reads YYEKEE (reference sequence). Here the CDR3 reads CASSLAAGSSGYTF. In DNA form, the CDR3 reads TGTGCCAGCAGCTTGGCAGCAGGGAGTAGCGGCTACACCTTC.

The J gene is TRBJ1-4, the V gene TRBV7-8; 9 bases are shared with TRBD1. The junction had 5 bases not matched to a gene; V was cut back by 4 bases and J by 5 bases. The CDR3 is 15 amino acids. Germline lookup yields CDR1 SGHVS and CDR2 FQNEAQ. In nucleotides, the CDR3 is TGTGCCAGCAGCTCGGACAGGGGTGAAAATGAAAAACTGTTTTTT. It is translated as CASSSDRGENEKLFF.

The V call is TRBV6-6, the J call TRBJ2-4; D unclear. Trimming removed 5 bases at V and 7 bases at J, with 21 bases between. This CDR3 region has 16 residues. In germline, CDR1 is MNHNY, CDR2 SVGAGI (reference sequence). The CDR3 region has the DNA TGTGCCAGCAGTGCCGTCGTATCGACGCAATGGAACATTCAGTACTTC. Its translation: CASSAVVSTQWNIQYF.

The chain carries TRBV28 and TRBJ1-5, with a possible D match to TRBD1 (6 bases). Germline CDR1 MDHEN, CDR2 SYDVKM. This CDR3 has 15 residues. The ends were cut back, 3 bases at V and 6 bases at J, with 15 bases in the middle. CDR3 DNA: TGTGCCAGCAGTTTCCACAGGGAAGGGGGTCAGCCCCAGCATTTT. It encodes CASSFHREGGQPQHF.

This chain joins TRBV28 and TRBJ2-7, with D maybe TRBD1 (5 bases). CDR1 is MDHEN, CDR2 SYDVKM, per germline. V lost 4 bases and J 0 bases, leaving 13 bases between the germline ends. The CDR3 length is 15 residues. As DNA, the CDR3 is TGTGCCAGCAGTTCCCTCGACAGATTCTCCTACGAGCAGTACTTC. Its translation: CASSSLDRFSYEQYF.

The chain uses TRBV19 and TRBJ1-1, with a possible D match to TRBD1 (5 bases). This CDR3 has 12 amino acids. With 10 bases removed from V and 1 base from J, the gap between germline ends came to 10 bases. CDR1 LNHDA and CDR2 SQIVND come from the germline V gene (reference sequence). This chain's CDR3 is CAIPGPNTEAFF. In DNA, the CDR3 is TGTGCCATCCCGGGACCGAACACTGAAGCTTTCTTT.

J is TRBJ1-2 and V is TRBV6-1, with D tentatively TRBD1 (5 bases). The CDR3 is made up of 15 amino acids. Germline V gene data show CDR1 as MNHNS and CDR2 as SASEGT. V was trimmed by 5 bases and J by 3 bases, leaving 16 bases between them. The CDR3 reads CASSKGRREHYGYTF. CDR3 nucleotides: TGTGCCAGCAGTAAGGGACGTAGGGAGCACTATGGCTACACCTTC.